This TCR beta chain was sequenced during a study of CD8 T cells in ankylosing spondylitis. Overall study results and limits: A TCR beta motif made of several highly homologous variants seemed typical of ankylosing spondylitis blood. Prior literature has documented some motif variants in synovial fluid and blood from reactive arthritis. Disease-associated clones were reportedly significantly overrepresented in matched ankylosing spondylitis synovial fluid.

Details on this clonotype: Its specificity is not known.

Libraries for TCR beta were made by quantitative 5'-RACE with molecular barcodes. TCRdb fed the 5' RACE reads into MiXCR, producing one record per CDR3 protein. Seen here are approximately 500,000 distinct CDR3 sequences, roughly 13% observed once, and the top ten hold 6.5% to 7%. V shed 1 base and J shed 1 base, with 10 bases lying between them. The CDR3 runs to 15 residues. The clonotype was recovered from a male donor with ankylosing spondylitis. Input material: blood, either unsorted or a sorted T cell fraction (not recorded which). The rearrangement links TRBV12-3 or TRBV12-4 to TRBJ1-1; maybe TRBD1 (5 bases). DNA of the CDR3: TGTGCCAGCAGTTTAGGTGACAGACAGAACACTGAAGCTTTCTTT. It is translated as CASSLGDRQNTEAFF.